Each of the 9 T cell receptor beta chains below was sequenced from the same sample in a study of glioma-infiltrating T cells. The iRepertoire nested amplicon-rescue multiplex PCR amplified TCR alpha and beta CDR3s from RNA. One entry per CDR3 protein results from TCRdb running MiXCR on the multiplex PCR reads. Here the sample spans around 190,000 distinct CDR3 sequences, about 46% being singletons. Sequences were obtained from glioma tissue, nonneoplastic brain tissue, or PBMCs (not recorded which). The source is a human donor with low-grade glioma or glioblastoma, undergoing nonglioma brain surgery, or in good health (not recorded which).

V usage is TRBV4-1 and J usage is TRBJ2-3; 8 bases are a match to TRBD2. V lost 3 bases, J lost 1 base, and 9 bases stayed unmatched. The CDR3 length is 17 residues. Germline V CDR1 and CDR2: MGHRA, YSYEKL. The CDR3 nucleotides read TGCGCCAGCAGCCAGGGAGTAAGCGGGAGCGGCACAGATACGCAGTATTTT. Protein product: CASSQGVSGSGTDTQYF.

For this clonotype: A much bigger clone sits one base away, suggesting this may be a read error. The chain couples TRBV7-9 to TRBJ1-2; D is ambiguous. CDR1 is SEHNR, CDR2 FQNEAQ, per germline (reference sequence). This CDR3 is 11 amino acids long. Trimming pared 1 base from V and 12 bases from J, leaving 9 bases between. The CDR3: CASSLGGRNTF. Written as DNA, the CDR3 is TGTGCCAGCAGCTTAGGAGGGAGAAACACCTTC.

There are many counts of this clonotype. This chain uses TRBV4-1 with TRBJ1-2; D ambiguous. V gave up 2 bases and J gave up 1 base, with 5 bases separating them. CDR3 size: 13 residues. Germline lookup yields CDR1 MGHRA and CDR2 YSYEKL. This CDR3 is CASSQSHNYGYTF. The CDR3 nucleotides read TGCGCCAGCAGCCAATCGCATAACTATGGCTACACCTTC.

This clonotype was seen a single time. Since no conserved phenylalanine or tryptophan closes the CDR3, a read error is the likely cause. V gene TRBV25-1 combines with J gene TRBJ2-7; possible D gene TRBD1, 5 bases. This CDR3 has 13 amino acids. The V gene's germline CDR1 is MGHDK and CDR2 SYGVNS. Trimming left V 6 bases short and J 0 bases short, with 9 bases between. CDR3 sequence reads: CASRTESSYEQYL. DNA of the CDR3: TGTGCCAGCAGGACAGAGAGCTCCTACGAGCAGTACTTA.

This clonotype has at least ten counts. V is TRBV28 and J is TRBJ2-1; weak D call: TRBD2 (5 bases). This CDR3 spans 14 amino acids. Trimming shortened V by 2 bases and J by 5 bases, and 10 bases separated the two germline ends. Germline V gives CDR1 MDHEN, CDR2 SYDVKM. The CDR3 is CASSLPGLHNEQFF. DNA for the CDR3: TGTGCCAGCAGTTTACCAGGACTGCACAATGAGCAGTTCTTC.

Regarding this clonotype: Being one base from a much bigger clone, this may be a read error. The CDR3 here is CASTQWTGRVQYF. Here the CDR3 DNA reads TGTGCCAGCACCCAGTGGACAGGGCGAGTGCAGTACTTC. The V gene is TRBV7-9, the J gene TRBJ2-7; 8 bases line up with TRBD1. V was clipped by 7 bases and J by 9 bases; unmatched bases: 11. CDR1 SEHNR and CDR2 FQNEAQ come from the germline V gene (reference sequence). The CDR3 runs to 13 residues.

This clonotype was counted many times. Here the CDR3 DNA reads TGTGCCACCAGCAGAGATTATGGGGACCCCTACGAGCAGTACTTC. This gives the protein CATSRDYGDPYEQYF. The V gene is TRBV15, the J gene TRBJ2-7; D is tentatively TRBD1 or TRBD2 (5 bases each). With 0 bases removed from V and 2 bases from J, the gap between germline ends came to 11 bases. The CDR3 runs 15 residues. CDR1 and CDR2 (germline): LNHNV, YYDKDF (reference sequence).

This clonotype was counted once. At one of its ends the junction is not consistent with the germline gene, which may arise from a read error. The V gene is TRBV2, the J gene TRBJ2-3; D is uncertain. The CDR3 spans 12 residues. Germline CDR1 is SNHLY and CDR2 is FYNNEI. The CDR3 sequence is CADGPGVDTHYF. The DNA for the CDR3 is TGTGCCGACGGCCCAGGAGTAGATACGCATTATTTT.

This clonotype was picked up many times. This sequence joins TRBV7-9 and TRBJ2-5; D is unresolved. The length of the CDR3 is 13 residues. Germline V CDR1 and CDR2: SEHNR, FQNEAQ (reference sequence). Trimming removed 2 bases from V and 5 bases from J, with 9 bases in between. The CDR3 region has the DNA TGTGCCAGCAGCTTAACCAATTTTGAGACCCAGTACTTC. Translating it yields CASSLTNFETQYF.